These T cell receptor beta chains were read from a single sample in a study of response to subunit inactivated influenza vaccine. TCRdb reprocessed the RT-PCR reads with MiXCR, giving one entry per CDR3 protein. The sample records about 780,000 distinct CDR3 sequences, approximately 17% being singletons. This sample comprised PBMCs from blood, obtained more than 4 days after vaccination. These receptors were taken from a man between 50 and 59 years old who received an inactivated influenza vaccine. The CDR3 runs from the conserved cysteine through the conserved F or W. D genes are given only for firm matches. Clone size appears in some rows only: once, few, many, or a class for an expanded clone.

clone_size d_call cdr3_length j_call v_call cdr3_aa cdr3_nt
few - 13 TRBJ2-7 TRBV15 CATSKGVDYEQYF TGTGCCACCAGCAAGGGGGTTGACTACGAGCAGTACTTC
few - 14 TRBJ2-7 TRBV12-3/TRBV12-4 CASSFLAGSYEQYF TGTGCCAGCAGTTTCTTAGCAGGATCCTACGAGCAGTACTTC
- - 17 TRBJ2-7 TRBV28 CASSLSRLGSRSIEQYF TGTGCCAGCAGTTTATCGCGATTAGGCAGTCGCTCTATCGAGCAGTACTTC
- - 14 TRBJ2-7 TRBV28 CASRGHSSSYEQYF TGTGCCAGCAGGGGACATTCTAGCTCCTACGAGCAGTACTTC
- - 12 TRBJ1-2 TRBV29-1 CSVEKTANGYTF TGCAGCGTTGAAAAGACAGCGAATGGCTACACCTTC
few - 14 TRBJ2-5 TRBV9 CASSVGYVPETQYF TGTGCCAGCAGCGTAGGTTATGTGCCGGAGACCCAGTACTTC
many TRBD2 13 TRBJ2-5 TRBV20-1 CSAPSGTGETQYF TGCAGTGCTCCTAGCGGGACTGGTGAGACCCAGTACTTC
few - 14 TRBJ2-5 TRBV10-2 CASSSIVAEETQYF TGCGCCAGCAGTTCGATCGTGGCGGAAGAGACCCAGTACTTC
few - 11 TRBJ1-2 TRBV20-1 CSAREARRYTF TGCAGTGCTAGAGAGGCCAGGCGCTACACCTTC
once TRBD1 14 TRBJ2-7 TRBV20-1 CSARFPGQNYEQYF TGCAGTGCTAGATTTCCGGGACAGAATTACGAGCAGTACTTC
few - 14 TRBJ1-1 TRBV20-1 CSARDNVGNTEAFF TGCAGTGCTAGAGATAATGTGGGGAATACTGAAGCTTTCTTT
many TRBD1 12 TRBJ2-1 TRBV29-1 CSVVKGANEQFF TGCAGCGTTGTCAAGGGGGCGAATGAGCAGTTCTTC
few TRBD2 16 TRBJ2-1 TRBV24-1 CATSEPAGTSGYEQFF TGTGCCACCAGTGAACCTGCCGGGACTAGTGGGTATGAGCAGTTCTTC
few - 13 TRBJ2-1 TRBV10-3 CAISEQGGNEQFF TGTGCCATCAGTGAGCAGGGGGGAAATGAGCAGTTCTTC
few - 12 TRBJ1-1 TRBV6-2/TRBV6-3 CASSVGYTEAFF TGTGCCAGCAGTGTCGGGTACACTGAAGCTTTCTTT
few - 15 TRBJ1-5 TRBV20-1 CSARDRSSLGQPQHF TGCAGTGCTAGAGATCGGTCATCATTAGGTCAGCCCCAGCATTTT
many TRBD2 14 TRBJ2-5 TRBV20-1 CSASSAGGPETQYF TGCAGTGCTAGTTCTGCGGGAGGGCCAGAGACCCAGTACTTC
- TRBD1 15 TRBJ2-1 TRBV28 CASSPQGADRSEQFF TGTGCCAGCAGTCCGCAGGGGGCCGATAGGAGTGAGCAGTTCTTC
few TRBD1 14 TRBJ1-4 TRBV10-3 CAISESTGIEKLFF TGTGCCATCAGTGAGTCGACAGGGATTGAAAAACTGTTTTTT
few - 15 TRBJ2-3 TRBV27 CASSPTVGFTDTQYF TGTGCCAGCAGTCCGACAGTGGGCTTCACAGATACGCAGTATTTT
- - 13 TRBJ2-7 TRBV29-1 CSVMTPFSYEQYF TGCAGCGTTATGACACCTTTCTCCTACGAGCAGTACTTC
- TRBD1 14 TRBJ2-7 TRBV20-1 CSAERQGVFGEQYF TGCAGTGCTGAAAGACAGGGGGTTTTTGGCGAGCAGTACTTC